Below are 20 T cell receptor beta chains sequenced from a single sample in a study of resident and recirculating memory T cells in vitiligo. Using immunoSEQ multiplex PCR, the repertoire was profiled, and TCRdb retains in-frame clones only, with some absent. The sample has fewer than 85,000 clones; about 90% are singletons. The sequenced sample consisted of blood. The source of these receptors is a male donor with vitiligo.

This clone occurred a few times. V and J are TRBV30 and TRBJ1-5; D perhaps matches TRBD1 (6 bases). The length of the CDR3 is 14 residues. Trimming took off 2 bases at V and 7 bases at J, with 15 bases between the two ends. Looked up from germline, CDR1 is GTSNPN and CDR2 is SVGIG (reference sequence). CDR3 region: CAWSTPPRGQPQHF. In nucleotides, the CDR3 is TGTGCCTGGAGTACACCACCTAGGGGGCAGCCCCAGCATTTT.

The chain combines TRBV19 with TRBJ2-2; possibly TRBD1 for D (5 bases). CDR1 and CDR2 (germline): LNHDA, SQIVND (reference sequence). V lost 3 bases and J lost 6, with 11 bases in between. CDR3 length: 14 amino acids. The CDR3 nucleotides are TGTGCCAGTAGTATGAGTCCAGGGCCCGGGGAGCTGTTTTTT. This encodes CASSMSPGPGELFF.

The CDR3 loop is CASTKGGKTSGPSYEQYF. DNA for the CDR3: TGCGCCAGCACCAAAGGGGGGAAGACTAGCGGTCCCTCCTACGAGCAGTACTTC. The V and J genes are TRBV4-1 and TRBJ2-7; 9 bases match TRBD2. This CDR3 region has 18 residues. The germline V gene encodes CDR1 MGHRA and CDR2 YSYEKL. The V gene end was trimmed by 7 bases and the J gene end by 0 bases; junction bases not matched to a gene: 16.

The V and J genes are TRBV11-1 and TRBJ1-4; perhaps TRBD1 as D (6 bases). The V gene lost 2 bases and the J gene lost 0 bases, with 19 bases spanning the gap. This CDR3 has 19 residues. Germline CDR1 SGHAT, CDR2 FQDESV (reference sequence). The CDR3, as DNA: TGTGCCAGCAGCTTAAACCCGACAGGATACCCGACAACTAATGAAAAACTGTTTTTT. Translation gives CASSLNPTGYPTTNEKLFF.

This clone was detected once. This rearrangement joins TRBV4-1 to TRBJ2-3, with 8 bases matching TRBD2. This CDR3 comprises 19 residues. CDR1 and CDR2 (germline): MGHRA, YSYEKL. V shed 2 bases and J 2 bases; nucleotides not matched to a gene: 15. In nucleotides, the CDR3 is TGCGCCAGCAGCCAATATCAGCGGGAGCTCCCCTGGCCCACAGATACGCAGTATTTT. This sequence encodes CASSQYQRELPWPTDTQYF.

The V call is TRBV11-2, the J call TRBJ2-7, with D possibly TRBD2 on 7 matching bases. Germline V gene lookup returns CDR1 SGHAT and CDR2 FQNNGV. The length of the CDR3 is 18 residues. Trimming took off 5 bases at V and 6 bases at J, with 29 bases between the two ends. The CDR3 reads CASSDPVGRAPGGLEQYF. The CDR3 DNA is TGTGCCAGCAGCGACCCCGTTGGGCGGGCCCCGGGGGGCCTCGAGCAGTACTTC.

The chain recombines TRBV19 with TRBJ1-1, with 10 bases fitting TRBD1. CDR3 length: 16 amino acids. The germline V gene encodes CDR1 LNHDA and CDR2 SQIVND (reference sequence). The junction had 10 bases not matched to a gene; V was cut back by 4 bases and J by 5 bases. CDR3 sequence: CASSTRGQGRWTEAFF. DNA for the CDR3: TGTGCCAGTAGTACCCGGGGACAGGGGAGATGGACTGAAGCTTTCTTT.

The genes are TRBV5-5 and TRBJ2-3, with TRBD2 matching 7 bases. CDR3 size: 16 residues. J was trimmed by 0 bases and V by 2 bases; bases with no gene match: 6. Germline values: CDR1 SGHKS, CDR2 YYEKEE (reference sequence). CDR3 protein: CASSLYAGVSTDTQYF. CDR3 sequence (DNA): TGTGCCAGCAGCTTATACGCGGGGGTTAGCACAGATACGCAGTATTTT.

The chain uses TRBV27 and TRBJ2-7; 7 bases map to TRBD2. Germline loops: CDR1 MNHEY, CDR2 SMNVEV (reference sequence). J lost 6 bases, V lost 6 bases, and 8 bases had no gene match. The CDR3 contains 13 residues. CDR3 nucleotides: TGTGCCAGCAGCGGGACTACCGACGGCGAGCAGTACTTC. Protein product: CASSGTTDGEQYF.

The chain has TRBV29-1 and TRBJ1-1; D remains ambiguous. Germline V gives CDR1 SQVTM, CDR2 ANQGSEA. With 5 bases removed from V and 3 bases from J, the gap between germline ends came to 7 bases. This CDR3 has 11 amino acids. DNA of the CDR3: TGCAGCGTTACGGGAGACACTGAAGCTTTCTTT. Translation gives CSVTGDTEAFF.

The CDR3 DNA sequence: TGTGCCACCGGGACAGGGGATAATCAGCCCCAGCATTTT. Translating it yields CATGTGDNQPQHF. The V and J genes are TRBV6-1 and TRBJ1-5; 10 bases align to TRBD1. The CDR3 has 13 amino acids. V dropped 10 bases and J dropped 4; count of bases not matched to a gene: 4. CDR1 is MNHNS and CDR2 is SASEGT in the germline V gene.

The rearrangement links TRBV5-1 to TRBJ2-7; 11 bases fit TRBD2. This CDR3 is built from 14 residues. Germline V gives CDR1 SGHRS, CDR2 YFSETQ. V shed 2 bases and J 3 bases; nucleotides not matched to a gene: 1. The chain's CDR3 is CASSLTSGSYEQYF. The CDR3 DNA reads TGCGCCAGCAGCTTAACTAGCGGGAGCTACGAGCAGTACTTC.

The rearrangement uses TRBV5-4 and TRBJ2-7; tentative D call: TRBD1 (5 bases). The CDR3 consists of 13 residues. CDR1 is SGHNT and CDR2 is YYREEE in the germline V gene (reference sequence). Between the trimmed V and J ends, which lost 3 bases and 1 base, there was a span of 8 bases. CDR3 region: CASSSTESYEQYF. For the CDR3, the DNA is TGTGCCAGCAGCTCGACAGAATCCTACGAGCAGTACTTC.

The chain is built from TRBV29-1 and TRBJ2-3; 8 positions agree with TRBD2. The CDR3 loop spans 14 amino acids. The V gene's germline CDR1 is SQVTM and CDR2 ANQGSEA. J was trimmed by 2 bases and V by 8 bases; bases with no gene match: 9. The CDR3 nucleotides read TGCAGCTCAGCAGCGGGAGATCCCACAGATACGCAGTATTTT. The encoded protein is CSSAAGDPTDTQYF.

The V call is TRBV7-2, the J call TRBJ2-7; 11 bases are shared with TRBD2. CDR3 length equals 14 residues. The ends lost 5 bases at V and 2 bases at J; junction bases unmatched: 2. In germline, CDR1 is SGHTA, CDR2 FQGNSA. CDR3 in DNA: TGTGCCAGCAGCGGGACTAGCGGACCCTACGAGCAGTACTTC. This codes for CASSGTSGPYEQYF.

The V call is TRBV28, the J call TRBJ2-3, with TRBD2 matching 10 bases. The CDR3 extends over 17 amino acids. The trim removed 7 bases at V and 4 bases at J, leaving 14 bases unmatched. In germline, CDR1 is MDHEN, CDR2 SYDVKM. CDR3 loop: CASILGRLAGVPDTQYF. As DNA, the CDR3 is TGTGCCAGCATCCTCGGCCGGCTAGCGGGAGTACCAGATACGCAGTATTTT.

The chain is built from TRBV19 and TRBJ2-7, with a tentative D call TRBD1 (6 bases). Per germline, CDR1 LNHDA and CDR2 SQIVND (reference sequence). The CDR3 length is 13 residues. The ends were cut back, 5 bases at V and 0 bases at J, with 8 bases in the middle. CDR3 DNA sequence: TGTGCCAGTAGTGCGGACAGCTCCTACGAGCAGTACTTC. Translated, it gives CASSADSSYEQYF.

This clone was seen many times. This rearrangement joins TRBV5-1 to TRBJ2-7, with 13 bases fitting TRBD2. Per the germline V gene, CDR1 is SGHRS and CDR2 is YFSETQ. CDR3 length: 15 residues. J was trimmed by 6 bases and V by 4 bases; bases with no gene match: 7. The CDR3 spells CASSMGLAGSLEQYF. The CDR3 bases are TGCGCCAGCAGCATGGGACTAGCGGGATCGCTCGAGCAGTACTTC. Combining the CDR3 with reference TRBV5-1 and TRBJ2-7 gives the whole variable domain KAGVTQTPRYLIKTRGQQVTLSCSPISGHRSVSWYQQTPGQGLQFLFEYFSETQRNKGNFPGRFSGRQFSNSRSEMNVSTLELGDSALYLCASSMGLAGSLEQYFGPGTRLTVT.

The V gene is TRBV14, the J gene TRBJ2-3; D not resolved. The CDR3 loop spans 13 amino acids. Germline values: CDR1 SGHDN, CDR2 FVKESK. V was pared by 3 bases and J by 2 bases, with 6 bases between. CDR3 sequence (DNA): TGTGCCAGCAGCCACTGGGCCACAGATACGCAGTATTTT. The encoded protein is CASSHWATDTQYF.

The rearrangement uses TRBV30 and TRBJ1-1; 8 bases match TRBD1. V gave up 3 bases and J gave up 4 bases; unmatched junction bases: 13. CDR3 length: 16 amino acids. Germline assignment: CDR1 GTSNPN and CDR2 SVGIG (reference sequence). Written as DNA, the CDR3 is TGTGCCTGGAGCAGGGGGCTTCTCGGCTTGGGCACTGAAGCTTTCTTT. This encodes CAWSRGLLGLGTEAFF.